This T cell receptor beta chain was sequenced in a study of T cells after yellow fever vaccination. This clonotype has just a few counts. TCRdb re-analysed the 5' RACE reads in MiXCR, keeping a single row per CDR3 protein. The data hold 500,000 to 650,000 distinct CDR3 sequences, with roughly a sixth observed a single time. Germline V gives CDR1 MGHRA, CDR2 YSYEKL. J was trimmed by 13 bases and V by 1 base; bases with no gene match: 7. The CDR3 covers 15 residues. Sequenced material: PBMCs, taken 4 to 5 days after the first yellow fever vaccination. This clonotype originated in a man between 18 and 29 years old who received the YFV17D yellow fever vaccine. The chain joins TRBV4-1 to TRBJ2-1; 13 bases align to TRBD2. Written as DNA, the CDR3 is TGCGCCAGCAGCCAAGTACTAGCGGGGGGGCCTAGTCAGTTCTTC. Translation: CASSQVLAGGPSQFF.